This TCR beta chain is drawn from a study of early T cells in non-severe SARS-CoV-2 infection. Study outcomes and limitations: VDJdb matching skewed toward anti-spike CD8 responses, missing private and CD4 specificities.

This clonotype has a count of ten or more. Its antigen remains unidentified. The TCR library protocol was used to attach unique molecular identifiers. These identifiers were attached to individual cDNA molecules. MiXCR was run by TCRdb on the 5' RACE reads, yielding one entry per CDR3 protein. The data hold under 20,000 distinct CDR3 sequences, with roughly 4.3% observed a single time. Trimming stripped 3 bases from V and 1 base from J, with 25 bases between. The CDR3 runs 20 residues. Germline CDR1 is KGHSH and CDR2 is LQKENI. Material for sequencing was whole blood. This TCR derives from an adult who was a healthcare worker with PCR-confirmed SARS-CoV-2 infection or an uninfected control (not recorded which). V usage is TRBV18 and J usage is TRBJ1-5; no clear D. In DNA, the CDR3 is TGTGCCAGCTCACCCTTTTTGGACCCCCACGCCTCTTTCAGCAATCAGCCCCAGCATTTT. It specifies CASSPFLDPHASFSNQPQHF.